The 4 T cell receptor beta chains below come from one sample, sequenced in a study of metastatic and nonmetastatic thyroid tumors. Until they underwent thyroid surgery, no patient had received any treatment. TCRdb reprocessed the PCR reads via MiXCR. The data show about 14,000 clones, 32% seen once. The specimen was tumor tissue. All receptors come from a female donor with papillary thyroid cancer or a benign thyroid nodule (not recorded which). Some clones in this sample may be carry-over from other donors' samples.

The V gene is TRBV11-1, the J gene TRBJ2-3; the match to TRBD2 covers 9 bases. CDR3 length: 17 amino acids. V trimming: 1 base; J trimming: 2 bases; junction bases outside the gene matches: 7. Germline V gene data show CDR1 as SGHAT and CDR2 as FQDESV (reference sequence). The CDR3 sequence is CASSLGAGLAFTDTQYF. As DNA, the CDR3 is TGTGCCAGCAGCTTAGGGGCTGGACTAGCGTTCACAGATACGCAGTATTTT.

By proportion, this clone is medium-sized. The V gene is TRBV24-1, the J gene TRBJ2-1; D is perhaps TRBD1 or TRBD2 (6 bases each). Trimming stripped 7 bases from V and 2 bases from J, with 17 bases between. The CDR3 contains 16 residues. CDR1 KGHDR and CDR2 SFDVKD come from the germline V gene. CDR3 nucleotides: TGTGCCACCAGCAGTGGAGGGGGGACCCCCTACAATGAGCAGTTCTTC. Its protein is CATSSGGGTPYNEQFF.

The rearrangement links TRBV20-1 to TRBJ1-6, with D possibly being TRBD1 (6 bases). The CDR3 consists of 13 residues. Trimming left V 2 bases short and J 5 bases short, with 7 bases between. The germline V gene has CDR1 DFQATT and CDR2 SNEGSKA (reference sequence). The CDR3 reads CSARRQDNSPLHF. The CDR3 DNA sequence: TGCAGTGCTAGAAGACAGGATAATTCACCCCTCCACTTT.

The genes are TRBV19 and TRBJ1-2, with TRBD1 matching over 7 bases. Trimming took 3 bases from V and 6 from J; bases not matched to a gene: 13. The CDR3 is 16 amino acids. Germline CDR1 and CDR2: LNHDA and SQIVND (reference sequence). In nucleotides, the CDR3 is TGTGCCAGTAGTATGAGAACAGGGGCCCGAGGAGATGGCTACACCTTC. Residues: CASSMRTGARGDGYTF.